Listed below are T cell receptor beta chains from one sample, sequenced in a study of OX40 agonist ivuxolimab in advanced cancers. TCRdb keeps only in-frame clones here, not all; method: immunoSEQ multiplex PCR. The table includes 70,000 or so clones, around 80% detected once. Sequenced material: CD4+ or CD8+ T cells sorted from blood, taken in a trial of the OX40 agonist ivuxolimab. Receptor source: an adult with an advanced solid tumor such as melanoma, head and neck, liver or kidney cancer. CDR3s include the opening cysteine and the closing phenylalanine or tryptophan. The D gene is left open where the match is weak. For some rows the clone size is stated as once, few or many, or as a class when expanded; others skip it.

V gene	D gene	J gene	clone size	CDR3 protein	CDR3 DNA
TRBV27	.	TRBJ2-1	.	CASGRAYNEQFF	TGTGCCAGCGGACGGGCTTACAATGAGCAGTTCTTC
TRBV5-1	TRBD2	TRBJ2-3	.	CASSLEARGGLTDTQYF	TGCGCCAGCAGCTTGGAGGCCCGGGGGGGCTTAACAGATACGCAGTATTTT
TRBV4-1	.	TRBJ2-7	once	CASSQDLWAGKYEQYF	TGCGCCAGCAGCCAAGATCTGTGGGCAGGGAAGTACGAGCAGTACTTC
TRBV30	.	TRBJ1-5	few	CAWSVREGWNQPQHF	TGTGCCTGGAGTGTACGGGAGGGGTGGAATCAGCCCCAGCATTTT
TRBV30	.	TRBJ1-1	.	CASLTGTNVNTEAFF	TGTGCCTCCCTAACCGGGACAAATGTGAACACTGAAGCTTTCTTT
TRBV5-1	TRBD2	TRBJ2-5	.	CASSLAGIAGSLETQYF	TGCGCCAGCAGCTTGGCCGGGATAGCGGGAAGTTTAGAGACCCAGTACTTC
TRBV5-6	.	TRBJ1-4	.	CASSSGYGATNEKLFF	TGTGCCAGCAGCTCGGGGTATGGAGCAACTAATGAAAAACTGTTTTTT
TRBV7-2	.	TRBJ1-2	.	CASSLSPGGYTF	TGTGCCAGCAGCTTATCACCGGGGGGCTACACCTTC
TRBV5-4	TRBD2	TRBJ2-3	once	CASSLRLAASTDTQYF	TGTGCCAGCAGCTTGAGGCTAGCGGCTAGCACAGATACGCAGTATTTT
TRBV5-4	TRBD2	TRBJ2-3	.	CASSLDLAGGADTQYF	TGTGCCAGCAGCTTGGATCTAGCGGGGGGGGCAGATACGCAGTATTTT
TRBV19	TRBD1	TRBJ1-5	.	CASKDRTNQPQHF	TGTGCCAGTAAGGACAGGACAAATCAGCCCCAGCATTTT
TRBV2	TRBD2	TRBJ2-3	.	CASSGLAGGADTQYF	TGTGCCAGCAGTGGACTAGCCGGTGGGGCAGATACGCAGTATTTT
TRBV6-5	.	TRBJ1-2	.	CASSYSGLRGFYGYTF	TGTGCCAGCAGTTACTCCGGCCTCCGTGGCTTCTATGGCTACACCTTC
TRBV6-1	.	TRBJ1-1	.	CASTPDRNTEAFF	TGTGCCAGCACCCCGGACAGGAACACTGAAGCTTTCTTT
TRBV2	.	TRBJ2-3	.	CASSEGGLSTDTQYF	TGTGCCAGCAGTGAAGGTGGACTGAGCACAGATACGCAGTATTTT
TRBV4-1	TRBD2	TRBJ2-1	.	CASSQERSSGGINEQFF	TGCGCCAGCAGCCAAGAGCGGTCTAGCGGGGGGATTAATGAGCAGTTCTTC
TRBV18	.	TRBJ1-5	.	CASSPKRDNQPQHF	TGTGCCAGCTCACCCAAGCGGGACAATCAGCCCCAGCATTTT
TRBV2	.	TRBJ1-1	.	CASGRGGEAFF	TGTGCCAGCGGAAGAGGAGGGGAAGCTTTCTTT
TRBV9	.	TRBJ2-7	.	CASSVDQGYEQYF	TGTGCCAGCAGCGTAGATCAGGGTTACGAGCAGTACTTC
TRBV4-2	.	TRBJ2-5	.	CASSNDRRETQYF	TGTGCCAGCAGCAATGATAGGCGAGAGACCCAGTACTTC
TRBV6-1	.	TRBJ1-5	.	CASSRQQNQPQHF	TGTGCCAGCAGCCGACAGCAGAATCAGCCCCAGCATTTT
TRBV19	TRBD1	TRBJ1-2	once	CASSISGQSYGYTF	TGTGCCAGTAGTATATCGGGACAGTCCTATGGCTACACCTTC
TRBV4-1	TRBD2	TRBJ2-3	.	CASSGPGTSGAPDTQYF	TGCGCCAGCAGCGGACCCGGGACTAGCGGGGCCCCAGATACGCAGTATTTT
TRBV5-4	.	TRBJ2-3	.	CASSPGRTDTQYF	TGTGCCAGCAGCCCGGGGCGCACAGATACGCAGTATTTT
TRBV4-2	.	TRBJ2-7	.	CASSQDQGLSYEQYF	TGTGCCAGCAGCCAAGATCAAGGACTTTCATACGAGCAGTACTTC
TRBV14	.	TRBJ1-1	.	CASSQTIRGHTEAFF	TGTGCCAGCAGCCAAACTATCAGGGGCCACACTGAAGCTTTCTTT
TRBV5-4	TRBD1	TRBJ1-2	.	CASSLDRGENGYTF	TGTGCCAGCAGCCTAGACAGGGGTGAAAATGGCTACACCTTC
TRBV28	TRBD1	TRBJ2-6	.	CASSSGTGGWFSGANVLTF	TGTGCCAGCAGTTCCGGGACAGGGGGCTGGTTTTCTGGGGCCAACGTCCTGACTTTC
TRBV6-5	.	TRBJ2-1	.	CASSPDRRGEQFF	TGTGCCAGCAGTCCAGACAGGAGAGGCGAGCAGTTCTTC
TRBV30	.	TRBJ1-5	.	CAWSRAGNSNQPQHF	TGTGCCTGGAGTAGAGCAGGAAATAGCAATCAGCCCCAGCATTTT
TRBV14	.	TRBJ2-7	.	CASSQDGVYEQYF	TGTGCCAGCAGCCAAGACGGCGTTTACGAGCAGTACTTC